Shown below are 18 T cell receptor beta chains from a single sample sequenced in a study of CD8 T cells in ankylosing spondylitis. TCRdb reprocessed the 5' RACE reads via MiXCR and lists one record per CDR3 protein. The sample contains 15,000 to 20,000 distinct CDR3 sequences, 8.2% of which appear only once. The sequencing sample was made of blood. These receptors originate from a male donor with ankylosing spondylitis or in good health (not recorded which).

This clonotype turned up a few times. This rearrangement joins TRBV5-1 to TRBJ2-3, with 13 bases aligning to TRBD2. The CDR3 contains 17 residues. V shed 3 bases and J 1 base; nucleotides not matched to a gene: 5. Looked up from germline, CDR1 is SGHRS and CDR2 is YFSETQ. The CDR3 bases are TGCGCCAGCAGCTCTTGGACTAGCGGGGGCCGCACAGATACGCAGTATTTT. It codes for CASSSWTSGGRTDTQYF.

In this sample, this clonotype turned up a few times. The gene calls are TRBV27 and TRBJ1-2; no clear D. Germline V gives CDR1 MNHEY, CDR2 SMNVEV (reference sequence). Trimming stripped 6 bases from V and 4 bases from J, with 15 bases between. This CDR3 has 14 amino acids. CDR3 loop: CASRNGSSGYGYTF. The CDR3, as DNA: TGTGCCAGCAGGAATGGGAGTTCCGGCTATGGCTACACCTTC.

The V gene is TRBV12-3 or TRBV12-4, the J gene TRBJ2-2; D is ambiguous. V was pared by 3 bases and J by 4 bases, with 9 bases between. The CDR3 has 14 amino acids. The CDR3 nucleotides read TGTGCCAGCAGTTTCGCCGACACCACCGGGGAGCTGTTTTTT. Amino acid sequence: CASSFADTTGELFF.

This clonotype was counted many times. The chain employs TRBV5-1 and TRBJ2-2, with D unresolved. V shed 2 bases and J shed 2 bases, with 10 bases lying between them. This CDR3 spans 15 amino acids. Per the germline V gene, CDR1 is SGHRS and CDR2 is YFSETQ. The CDR3 reads CASSLVYENTGELFF. The CDR3 nucleotides read TGCGCCAGCAGCTTAGTATACGAAAACACCGGGGAGCTGTTTTTT.

The gene calls are TRBV6-5 and TRBJ2-3; maybe TRBD1 (5 bases). Trimming removed 5 bases at V and 4 bases at J, with 16 bases between. The CDR3 contains 15 residues. Germline V lookup: CDR1 MNHEY, CDR2 SVGAGI. The CDR3 DNA reads TGTGCCAGCAGTCCCGCTTTGGGGCGCGCAGATACGCAGTATTTT. This gives the protein CASSPALGRADTQYF.

This clonotype has at least ten counts. V and J are TRBV7-9 and TRBJ2-3; D is undetermined. The CDR3 contains 12 residues. Germline CDR1 and CDR2: SEHNR and FQNEAQ (reference sequence). Trimming removed 5 bases from V and 4 bases from J, with 7 bases in between. CDR3 region: CASSKGADTQYF. CDR3 DNA sequence: TGTGCCAGCAGCAAAGGCGCAGATACGCAGTATTTT.

This clonotype was observed many times. The J gene is TRBJ2-5, the V gene TRBV29-1; D possibly uses TRBD1 or TRBD2 (5 bases each). The CDR3 totals 14 residues. Germline V gene lookup returns CDR1 SQVTM and CDR2 ANQGSEA. V lost 4 bases and J 1 base, leaving 13 bases between the germline ends. The CDR3 sequence is CSVAGGDFQETQYF. DNA for the CDR3: TGCAGCGTTGCTGGGGGAGACTTCCAAGAGACCCAGTACTTC.

This clonotype was recorded at least ten times. CDR3 in DNA: TGTGCCAGCAGCCAAGTTGGTCTGGGGGCCGGCACCGGGGAGCTGTTTTTT. It specifies CASSQVGLGAGTGELFF. The genes are TRBV4-2 and TRBJ2-2, with D perhaps matching TRBD1 (6 bases). Looked up from germline, CDR1 is LGHNA and CDR2 is YNFKEQ. V dropped 1 base and J dropped 4 bases, with 16 bases sitting between them. CDR3 size: 17 residues.

The chain couples TRBV12-5 to TRBJ2-7, with 7 positions matching TRBD1. V shed 3 bases, J shed 3 bases, and the junction held 14 bases outside the gene matches. The CDR3 is 17 amino acids. Germline loops: CDR1 LGHNT, CDR2 FRNRAP. This chain's CDR3 is CASGLAKNRGLLYEQYV. The CDR3 coding sequence is TGTGCTAGTGGTTTAGCCAAAAACAGGGGTCTACTCTACGAGCAGTACGTC.

The sample holds many counts of this clonotype. The chain combines TRBV28 with TRBJ2-7; D might be TRBD1 (6 bases). The V gene lost 2 bases and the J gene lost 3 bases, with 17 bases spanning the gap. The germline gives CDR1 MDHEN, CDR2 SYDVKM. This CDR3 region has 16 residues. CDR3 amino acids: CASSLDRQALYYEQYF. DNA for the CDR3: TGTGCCAGCAGTTTAGACAGACAGGCTCTTTACTACGAGCAGTACTTC. Full variable domain (missing parts from reference TRBV28 and TRBJ2-7): DVKVTQSSRYLVKRTGEKVFLECVQDMDHENMFWYRQDPGLGLRLIYFSYDVKMKEKGDIPEGYSVSREKKERFSLILESASTNQTSMYLCASSLDRQALYYEQYFGPGTRLTVT.

This clonotype was counted at least ten times. The V and J genes are TRBV7-2 and TRBJ1-4; 10 bases agree with TRBD1. The V segment lost 4 bases and the J segment 8 bases; nucleotides outside the gene matches: 7. The germline gives CDR1 SGHTA, CDR2 FQGNSA. This CDR3 has 15 residues. CDR3 coding DNA: TGTGCCAGCAGCTCCTGGACAGGGGGAGGAGAAAAACTGTTTTTT. Amino acid sequence: CASSSWTGGGEKLFF.

This clonotype has at least ten counts. In DNA form, the CDR3 reads TGTGCCAGCACCAGGGAGGGGACCTCGGACATTCAGTACTTC. The encoded protein is CASTREGTSDIQYF. The chain employs TRBV7-9 and TRBJ2-4; TRBD2 aligns across 7 bases. The junction had 11 bases not matched to a gene; V was cut back by 7 bases and J by 8 bases. CDR3 length equals 14 residues. CDR1 and CDR2 (germline): SEHNR, FQNEAQ (reference sequence).

This clonotype was recorded at least ten times. The chain links TRBV7-2 to TRBJ2-2; 8 bases agree with TRBD2. CDR1 and CDR2 (germline): SGHTA, FQGNSA. The V gene end was trimmed by 11 bases and the J gene end by 4 bases; junction bases not matched to a gene: 6. The CDR3 is 13 amino acids. In nucleotides, the CDR3 is TGTGCCTCAGCGGGACTAGTCACCGGGGAGCTGTTTTTT. Protein product: CASAGLVTGELFF.

This clonotype was seen at least ten times. The gene calls are TRBV20-1 and TRBJ2-7, with D perhaps TRBD1 or TRBD2 (5 bases each). This CDR3 region has 11 residues. With 3 bases removed from V and 8 bases from J, the gap between germline ends came to 11 bases. The V gene's germline CDR1 is DFQATT and CDR2 SNEGSKA (reference sequence). In DNA form, the CDR3 reads TGCAGTGCTAGCCCTGGGACCCAGCAGTACTTC. Protein sequence: CSASPGTQQYF.

This chain joins TRBV14 and TRBJ2-2; 13 bases are a match to TRBD2. Trimming took 4 bases from V and 6 from J; bases not matched to a gene: 8. From germline, CDR1 is SGHDN and CDR2 FVKESK. The CDR3 is 17 residues long. In DNA, the CDR3 is TGTGCCAGCAGCCGCGAGACCGGACTAGCGGGAGCCGGGGAGCTGTTTTTT. Translating it yields CASSRETGLAGAGELFF.

This clonotype was observed at least ten times. The chain couples TRBV12-3 or TRBV12-4 to TRBJ1-6; no firm D call. The CDR3 is made up of 14 amino acids. V dropped 0 bases and J dropped 7 bases, with 7 bases sitting between them. The CDR3 DNA reads TGTGCCAGCAGTTTAGCGCTAAGGAATTCACCCCTCCACTTT. Amino acid sequence: CASSLALRNSPLHF.

This clonotype was found many times. This rearrangement joins TRBV5-4 to TRBJ2-1, with 11 positions matching TRBD2. The length of the CDR3 is 16 residues. Germline V gene sequence: CDR1 SGHNT, CDR2 YYREEE (reference sequence). Trimming at V came to 6 bases and at J to 7 bases, leaving 12 bases not matched to a gene. The CDR3 protein is CASNAAYSGRANEQFF. DNA for the CDR3: TGTGCCAGCAACGCCGCCTATAGCGGGAGGGCTAATGAGCAGTTCTTC.

The table lists this clonotype with a few counts. The rearrangement uses TRBV5-1 and TRBJ2-2; 7 bases map to TRBD1. The trim removed 2 bases at V and 2 bases at J, leaving 3 bases unmatched. The CDR3 loop spans 15 amino acids. CDR1 is SGHRS and CDR2 is YFSETQ in the germline V gene. The CDR3 region has the DNA TGCGCCAGCAGCTTCAGACAGGGTAACACCGGGGAGCTGTTTTTT. Amino acid sequence: CASSFRQGNTGELFF.